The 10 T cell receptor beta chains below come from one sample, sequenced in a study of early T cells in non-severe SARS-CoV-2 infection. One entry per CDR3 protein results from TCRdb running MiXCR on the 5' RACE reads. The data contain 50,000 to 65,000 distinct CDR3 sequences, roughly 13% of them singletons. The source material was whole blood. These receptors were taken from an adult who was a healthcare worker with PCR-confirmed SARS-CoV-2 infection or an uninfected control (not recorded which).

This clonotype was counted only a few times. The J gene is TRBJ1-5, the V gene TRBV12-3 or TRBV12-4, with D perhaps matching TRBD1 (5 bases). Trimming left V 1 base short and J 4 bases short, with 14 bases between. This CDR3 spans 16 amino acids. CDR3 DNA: TGTGCCAGCAGTTTAGTGTTCGGAGAGGGGAATCAGCCCCAGCATTTT. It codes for CASSLVFGEGNQPQHF.

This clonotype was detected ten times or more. The CDR3 bases are TGTGCCATCAGGGCGACAGATATGAACACTGAAGCTTTCTTT. Its protein is CAIRATDMNTEAFF. V usage is TRBV10-3 and J usage is TRBJ1-1, with a possible D match to TRBD1 (5 bases). V was shortened by 6 bases and J by 0 bases, with 11 bases between the two germline ends. Germline CDR1 ENHRY, CDR2 SYGVKD. This CDR3 is built from 14 residues.

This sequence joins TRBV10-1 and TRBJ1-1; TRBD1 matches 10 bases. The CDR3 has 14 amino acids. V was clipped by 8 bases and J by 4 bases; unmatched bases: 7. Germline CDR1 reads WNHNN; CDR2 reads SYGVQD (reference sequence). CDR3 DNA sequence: TGCGCCAGCGTATCCCGGGACAGGGGCACTGAAGCTTTCTTT. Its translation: CASVSRDRGTEAFF.

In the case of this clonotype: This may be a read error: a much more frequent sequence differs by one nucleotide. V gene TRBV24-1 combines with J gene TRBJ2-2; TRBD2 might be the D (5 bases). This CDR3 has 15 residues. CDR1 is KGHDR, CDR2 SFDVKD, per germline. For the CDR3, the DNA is TGTGCCACCAGTGATAACTCTCTCTCGGTCGGGGTGCTGTTTTTT. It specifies CATSDNSLSVGVLFF.

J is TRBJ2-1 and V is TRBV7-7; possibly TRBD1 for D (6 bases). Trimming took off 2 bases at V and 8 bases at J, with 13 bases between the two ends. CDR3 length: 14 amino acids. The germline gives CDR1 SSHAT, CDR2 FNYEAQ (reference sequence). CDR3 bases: TGTGCCAGCAGCTTAAGCAGGGGAAACGATGAGCAGTTCTTC. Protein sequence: CASSLSRGNDEQFF. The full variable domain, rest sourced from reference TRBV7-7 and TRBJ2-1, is GAGVSQSPRYKVTKRGQDVTLRCDPISSHATLYWYQQALGQGPEFLTYFNYEAQPDKSGLPSDRFSAERPEGSISTLTIQRTEQRDSAMYRCASSLSRGNDEQFFGPGTRLTVL.

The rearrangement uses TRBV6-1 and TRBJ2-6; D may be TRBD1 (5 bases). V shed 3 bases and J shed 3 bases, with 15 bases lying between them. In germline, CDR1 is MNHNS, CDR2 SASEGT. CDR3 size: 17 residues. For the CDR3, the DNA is TGTGCCAGCAGTGAGAGGACATCGAGGCTTGGGGCCAACGTCCTGACTTTC. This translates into CASSERTSRLGANVLTF.

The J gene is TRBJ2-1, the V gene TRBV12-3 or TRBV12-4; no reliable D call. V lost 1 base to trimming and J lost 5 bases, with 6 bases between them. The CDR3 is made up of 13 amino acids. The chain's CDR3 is CASSLDPDNEQFF. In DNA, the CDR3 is TGTGCCAGCAGTTTAGACCCCGACAATGAGCAGTTCTTC.

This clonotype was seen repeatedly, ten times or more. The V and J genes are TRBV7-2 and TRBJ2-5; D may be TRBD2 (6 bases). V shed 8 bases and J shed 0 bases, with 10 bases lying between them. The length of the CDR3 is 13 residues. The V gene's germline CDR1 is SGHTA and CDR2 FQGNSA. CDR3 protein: CASAGKYQETQYF. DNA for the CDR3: TGTGCCAGCGCGGGGAAGTACCAAGAGACCCAGTACTTC.

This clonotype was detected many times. In DNA, the CDR3 is TGTGCCAGCAGTTACCGGGATCTAGGGGGATACGAGCAGTACTTC. This encodes CASSYRDLGGYEQYF. V gene TRBV6-1 combines with J gene TRBJ2-7, with D perhaps matching TRBD1 (6 bases). Trimming removed 5 bases from V and 4 bases from J, with 18 bases in between. Germline CDR1 MNHNS, CDR2 SASEGT. The length of the CDR3 is 15 residues.

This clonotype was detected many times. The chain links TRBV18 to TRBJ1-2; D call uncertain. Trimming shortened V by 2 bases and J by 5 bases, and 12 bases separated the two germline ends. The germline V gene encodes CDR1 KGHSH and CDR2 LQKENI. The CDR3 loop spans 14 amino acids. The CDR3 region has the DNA TGTGCCAGCTCACCAACGCCGGACGGATATGGCTACACCTTC. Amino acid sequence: CASSPTPDGYGYTF.